The clone carrying this T cell receptor (beta chain) was seen only a few times. This record comes from a study of shared clonotypes between healthy human individuals. Study information: Samples came from two female and a few male donors aged 18 to 49.

The deep-level immunoSEQ assay was used. Every subset had its genomic DNA shared out evenly among several immunoSEQ plates. Loaded into unsorted PBMC replicate PCRs was about 310 ng DNA, about 30,000 T cell genomes. Produced via immunoSEQ multiplex PCR; TCRdb's table is partial and in-frame only. The profile covers about 490,000 clones, with 70% to 80% appearing a single time and 13% taken by the ten largest. The sample taken for sequencing was PBMCs. The TCR originated in a woman in her forties in good health. Some clones in this sample may be carry-over from other donors' samples.

The CDR3 loop is CASSARYLHSYEQYF. In DNA form, the CDR3 reads TGTGCCAGCAGCGCTAGATACTTGCACTCCTACGAGCAGTACTTC. The genes are TRBV7-2 and TRBJ2-7, with D uncertain. The V and J ends lost 5 bases and 0 bases respectively, with 14 bases between them. Germline CDR1 SGHTA, CDR2 FQGNSA. There are 15 residues in the CDR3.